This TCR beta chain was captured by sequencing in a study of vaccination and CD4 T cells after COVID-19. Trimming took 2 bases from V and 6 from J; bases not matched to a gene: 1. This CDR3 spans 13 amino acids. The V gene's germline CDR1 is SGHTA and CDR2 FQGTGA. Sequence data for DNA of cultured CD4+ T cells were generated by the Oncomine TCR Beta short-read assay. MiXCR, run by TCRdb on the PCR reads, gives a single entry per CDR3 protein. The sample consists of just over 20,000 distinct CDR3 sequences, 60% to 75% of them appearing once. Described treatment: approximately 9-day PBMC culture with coronavirus spike peptide pools or control peptides (ViraFEST assay). The culture of around 2 million PBMCs per well included 8.5 to 10 IU/ml IL-2 and 8.5 to 10 ug/ml peptide pools. To note about this clonotype: Its specificity is unknown.

Sequences were obtained from CD4+ T cells from blood, cultured in vitro. V gene TRBV7-3 combines with J gene TRBJ1-5; 7 nucleotides align to TRBD1. This TCR was sampled from a human donor who had recovered from COVID-19. The CDR3 region has the DNA TGTGCCAGCAGCTTACAGGGGGGTCAGCCCCAGCATTTT. This codes for CASSLQGGQPQHF.